The entry below describes one T cell receptor (beta chain). This entry belongs to a study of cytomegalovirus exposure and HLA in healthy donors. After removal of 11 bases from V and 2 bases from J, the junction contained 8 bases not matched to a gene. The CDR3 is made up of 14 amino acids. Germline CDR1 is SGHNT and CDR2 is YENEEA. With 60 Vbeta and 13 Jbeta primers, the PCR was carried out. TCRdb keeps only in-frame clones here, not all; method: immunoSEQ multiplex PCR. The sample lists 45,000 to 60,000 clones; about three quarters were seen once. The sample was PBMCs. The TCR comes from a man aged 18 to 30 in good health and CMV-seronegative. The rearrangement links TRBV11-3 to TRBJ2-7, with 11 bases lining up with TRBD2. The CDR3 DNA sequence: TGTGCCTTACCGACTAGCGGGGCAACCTACGAGCAGTACTTC. It translates to CALPTSGATYEQYF.